Below, 2 T cell receptor beta chains from the same sample are listed, as sequenced in a study of T cell responses to AZD1222 COVID-19 vaccine. The assay was immunoSEQ multiplex PCR, and TCRdb's table has in-frame clones only and misses some. The table records about 200,000 clones, more than 90% of them present only once. Sequencing was performed on peripheral blood, taken 28 days after the second dose of the MenACWY control vaccine. These TCRs come from an adult who received the MenACWY meningococcal vaccine as a control.

This chain uses TRBV2 with TRBJ1-6; a weak D match, TRBD1 (5 bases). V dropped 7 bases and J dropped 9 bases, with 13 bases sitting between them. The CDR3 length is 13 residues. Per the germline V gene, CDR1 is SNHLY and CDR2 is FYNNEI. The CDR3 sequence is CASTLIDSSPLHF. The CDR3 region has the DNA TGTGCCAGCACTCTAATAGACAGTTCACCCCTCCACTTT.

The chain links TRBV19 to TRBJ1-1; D gene uncertain. Per germline, CDR1 LNHDA and CDR2 SQIVND (reference sequence). This CDR3 has 12 residues. V was cut by 6 bases and J by 5 bases, with 10 bases left in between. CDR3 loop: CASSLLGTEAFF. DNA of the CDR3: TGTGCCAGTAGCCTATTGGGGACTGAAGCTTTCTTT.